In this sample, the clone carrying this T cell receptor beta chain is medium-sized. Antigen unknown. Produced via immunoSEQ multiplex PCR; TCRdb's table is partial and in-frame only. The sample gives some 1,800 clones, 25% to 30% of which show up once; roughly a sixth is in the top ten. This sample is part of a study of T cells in localized non-small cell lung cancer. Trimming left V 5 bases short and J 0 bases short, with 10 bases between. This CDR3 contains 14 residues. From germline, CDR1 is SGHNT and CDR2 YENEEA. Study-wide results and caveats: Across samples, adjacent lung featured a median roughly 62 of the top 100 tumor clones. Highest T cell clonality was seen in uninvolved adjacent lung, surpassing that measured in tumor.

This clonotype originated in a female donor over 55 with stage I lung adenocarcinoma. Sequencing was performed on normal lung tissue next to the tumor, taken before any cancer treatment. The chain is built from TRBV11-3 and TRBJ1-1, with unresolved D. The CDR3, as DNA: TGTGCCAGCAGCCCCGACATAATGAACACTGAAGCTTTCTTT. This translates into CASSPDIMNTEAFF.